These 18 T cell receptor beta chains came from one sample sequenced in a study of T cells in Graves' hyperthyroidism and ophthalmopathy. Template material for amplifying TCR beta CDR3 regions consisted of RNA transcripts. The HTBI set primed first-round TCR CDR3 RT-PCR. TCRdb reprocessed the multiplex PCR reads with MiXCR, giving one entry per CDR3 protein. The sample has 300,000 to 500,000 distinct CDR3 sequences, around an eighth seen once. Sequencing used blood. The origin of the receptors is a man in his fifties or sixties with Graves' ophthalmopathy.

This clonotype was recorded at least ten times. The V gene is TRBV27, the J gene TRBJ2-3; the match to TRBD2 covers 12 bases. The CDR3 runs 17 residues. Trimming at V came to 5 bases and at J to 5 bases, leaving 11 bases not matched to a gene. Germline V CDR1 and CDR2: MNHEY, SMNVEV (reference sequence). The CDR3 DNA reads TGTGCCAGCAGTCGGCAGACTAGCGGGAGTGGTAGAGATACGCAGTATTTT. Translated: CASSRQTSGSGRDTQYF.

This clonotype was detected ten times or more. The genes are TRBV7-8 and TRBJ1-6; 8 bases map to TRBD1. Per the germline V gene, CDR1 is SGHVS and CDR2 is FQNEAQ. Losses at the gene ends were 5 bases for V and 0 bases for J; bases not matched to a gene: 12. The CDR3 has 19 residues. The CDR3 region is CASSLGTGHKSSYNSPLHF. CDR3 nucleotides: TGTGCCAGCAGCCTCGGGACAGGCCACAAGAGCTCCTATAATTCACCCCTCCACTTT.

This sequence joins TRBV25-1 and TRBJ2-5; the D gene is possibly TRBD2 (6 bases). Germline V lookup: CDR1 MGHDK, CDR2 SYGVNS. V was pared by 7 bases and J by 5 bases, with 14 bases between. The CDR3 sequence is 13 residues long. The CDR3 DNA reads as TGTGCCAGCACCCAGATGGGACTGGAGACCCAGTACTTC. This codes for CASTQMGLETQYF.

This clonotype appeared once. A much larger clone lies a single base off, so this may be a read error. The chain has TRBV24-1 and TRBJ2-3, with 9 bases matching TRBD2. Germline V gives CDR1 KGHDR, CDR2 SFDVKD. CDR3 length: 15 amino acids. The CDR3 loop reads CAASDFAGGPDTQYF. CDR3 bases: TGTGCCGCCAGTGATTTCGCGGGAGGGCCAGATACGCAGTATTTT.

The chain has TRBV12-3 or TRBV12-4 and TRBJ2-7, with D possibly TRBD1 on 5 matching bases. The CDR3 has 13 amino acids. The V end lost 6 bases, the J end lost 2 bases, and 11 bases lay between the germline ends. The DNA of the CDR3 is TGTGCCAGCAGACGAACAGGTGCCTACGAGCAGTACTTC. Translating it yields CASRRTGAYEQYF.

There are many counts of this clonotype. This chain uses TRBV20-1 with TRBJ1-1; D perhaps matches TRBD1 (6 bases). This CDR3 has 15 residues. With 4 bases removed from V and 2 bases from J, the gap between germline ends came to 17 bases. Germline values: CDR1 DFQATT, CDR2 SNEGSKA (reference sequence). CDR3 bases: TGCAGTGCTACGCCCCTCGGACAGAGTAACACTGAAGCTTTCTTT. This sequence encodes CSATPLGQSNTEAFF.

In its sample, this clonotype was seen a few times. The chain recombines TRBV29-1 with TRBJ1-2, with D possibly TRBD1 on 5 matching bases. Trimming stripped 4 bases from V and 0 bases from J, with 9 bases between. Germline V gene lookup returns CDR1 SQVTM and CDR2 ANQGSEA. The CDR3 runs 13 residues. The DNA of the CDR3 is TGCAGCGTTGGGCGGGACGCTAACTATGGCTACACCTTC. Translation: CSVGRDANYGYTF.

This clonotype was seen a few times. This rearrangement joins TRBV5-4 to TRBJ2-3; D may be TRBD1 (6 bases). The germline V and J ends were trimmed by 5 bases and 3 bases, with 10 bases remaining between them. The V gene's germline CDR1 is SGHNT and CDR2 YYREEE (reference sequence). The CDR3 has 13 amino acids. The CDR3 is CASRQGETDTQYF. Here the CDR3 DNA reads TGTGCCAGCAGACAGGGAGAAACAGATACGCAGTATTTT.

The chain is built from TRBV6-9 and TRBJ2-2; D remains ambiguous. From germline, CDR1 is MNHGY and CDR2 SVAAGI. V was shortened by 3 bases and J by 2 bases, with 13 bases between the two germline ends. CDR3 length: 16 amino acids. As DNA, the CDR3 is TGTGCCAGCAGTTACATGCCAGGTTTTAACACCGGGGAGCTGTTTTTT. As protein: CASSYMPGFNTGELFF.

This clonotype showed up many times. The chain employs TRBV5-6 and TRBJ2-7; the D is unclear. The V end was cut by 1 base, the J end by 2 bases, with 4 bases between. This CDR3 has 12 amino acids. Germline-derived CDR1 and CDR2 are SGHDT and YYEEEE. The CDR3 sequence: CASSLYPYEQYF. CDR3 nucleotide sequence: TGTGCCAGCAGCTTGTATCCCTACGAGCAGTACTTC.

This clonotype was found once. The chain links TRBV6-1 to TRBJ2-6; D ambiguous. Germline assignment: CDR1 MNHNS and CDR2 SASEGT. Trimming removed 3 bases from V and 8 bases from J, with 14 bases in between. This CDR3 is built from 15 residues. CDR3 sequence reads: CASSDSFWPPNVLTF. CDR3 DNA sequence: TGTGCCAGCAGTGATTCCTTTTGGCCGCCCAACGTCCTGACTTTC.

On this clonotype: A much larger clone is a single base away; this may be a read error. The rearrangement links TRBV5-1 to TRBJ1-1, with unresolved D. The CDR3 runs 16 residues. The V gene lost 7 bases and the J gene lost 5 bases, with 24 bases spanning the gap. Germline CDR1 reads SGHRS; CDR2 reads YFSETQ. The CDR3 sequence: CASGQYVRAGRTEAFF. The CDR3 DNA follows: TGCGCCAGCGGCCAGTACGTCCGGGCGGGGAGGACTGAAGCTTTCTTT.

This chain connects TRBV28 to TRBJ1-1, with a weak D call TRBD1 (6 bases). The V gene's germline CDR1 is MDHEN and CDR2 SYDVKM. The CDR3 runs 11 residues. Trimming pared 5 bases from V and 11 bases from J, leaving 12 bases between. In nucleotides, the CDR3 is TGTGCCAGCAGTGTCAGGGGTATGGCTTTCTTT. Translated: CASSVRGMAFF.

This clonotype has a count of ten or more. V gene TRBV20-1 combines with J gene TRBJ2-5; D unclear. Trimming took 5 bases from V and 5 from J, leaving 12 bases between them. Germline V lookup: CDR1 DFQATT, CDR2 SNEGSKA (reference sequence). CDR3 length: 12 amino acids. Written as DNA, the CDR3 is TGCAGTGCTGTTCCTAGAGACGAGACCCAGTACTTC. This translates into CSAVPRDETQYF.

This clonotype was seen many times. CDR3 amino acids: CATSDYKINYGYTF. The CDR3 DNA follows: TGTGCCACCAGTGATTATAAGATAAACTATGGCTACACCTTC. The chain joins TRBV24-1 to TRBJ1-2; D remains ambiguous. CDR1 is KGHDR and CDR2 is SFDVKD in the germline V gene. The CDR3 extends over 14 amino acids. Trimming shortened V by 2 bases and J by 2 bases, and 8 bases separated the two germline ends.

The chain's CDR3 is CASTTLTGELFF. The CDR3 DNA is TGTGCCAGCACAACCTTAACCGGGGAGCTGTTTTTT. This chain connects TRBV12-3 or TRBV12-4 to TRBJ2-2, with unresolved D. The CDR3 length is 12 residues. With 7 bases removed from V and 5 bases from J, the gap between germline ends came to 8 bases.

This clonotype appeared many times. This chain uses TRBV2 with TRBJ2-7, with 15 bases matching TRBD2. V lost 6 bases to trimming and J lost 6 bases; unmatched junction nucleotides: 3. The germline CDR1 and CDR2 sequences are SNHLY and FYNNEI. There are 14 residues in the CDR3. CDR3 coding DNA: TGTGCCAGCAGGGGGACTAGCGGGAGGTTCGAGCAGTACTTC. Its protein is CASRGTSGRFEQYF.

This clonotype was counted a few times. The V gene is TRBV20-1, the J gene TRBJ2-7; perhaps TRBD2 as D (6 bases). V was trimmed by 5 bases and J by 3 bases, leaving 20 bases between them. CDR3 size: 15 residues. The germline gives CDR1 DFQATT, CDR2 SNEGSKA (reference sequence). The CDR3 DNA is TGCAGTGCTGAGGATTCGGGGGTGGCAAGCTACGAGCAGTACTTC. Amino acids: CSAEDSGVASYEQYF.